This T cell receptor beta chain was profiled in a study of OX40 agonist ivuxolimab in advanced cancers. With regard to the full study: Ivuxolimab, which targeted the costimulatory receptor OX40 (CD134), was an agonistic, fully human IgG2 monoclonal antibody. Intravenous ivuxolimab was administered to patients every 2 weeks at six dose levels: 0.01, 0.1, 0.3, 1.5, 3 and 10 mg/kg. Of the 50 or so patients in dose escalation, 19 had hepatocellular carcinoma, around 15 had melanoma, 9 had renal cell carcinoma and 9 had head and neck cancer. In the dose-escalation cohort, 82.7% of patients were male, and the mean age was roughly 60 years, with a range of roughly 20 to 80. Prior anti-PD-1, anti-PD-L1 or anti-CTLA-4 therapy was permitted, and 30% to 45% of dose-escalation patients had received checkpoint inhibitors. Partial responses were achieved by three dose-escalation patients, of whom one had hepatocellular carcinoma and two had cutaneous melanoma. Peripheral TCRbeta sequencing was intended to test whether TCR sequence diversity was altered and clonal T-cell expansion was caused by ivuxolimab. The paper describes the monotherapy dose-escalation part (N = 52 patients) of the phase I trial of ivuxolimab.

Concerning this clone: There is no known antigen for this receptor. Base qualities are not recorded, but no much larger clone differs from it by a single base.

Genomic DNA was extracted from sorted cells for sequencing of the TCRbeta CDR3 region. The immunoSEQ Assay was used to sequence the TCRbeta CDR3 regions. Imported from immuneACCESS, the table was reduced by TCRdb to in-frame sequences with V and J called. These copies leave out some clones; in studies compared against another copy, an unresolved V gene accounts for under half, and the cause of the remainder is not known. The sample table records some 90,000 clones; about 90% of these occur just once. The ten largest clonotypes hold approximately 4% of the sample. General conclusions and limits of the study: After ivuxolimab, expanded clones were on average more numerous among CD8+ T cells than among CD4+ T cells. At doses of 0.1 to 3.0 mg/kg, clonal expansion of both CD4+ and CD8+ blood T cells was observed from baseline to week 6. Low levels of normalized T-cell clonal expansion were also seen in some patients who did not respond. In the 0.1-3.0 mg/kg groups, partial responders were among the patients with the lowest normalized peripheral clonal expansion, particularly in CD8+ T cells. The antigen specificity of the peripheral T cells that underwent clonal expansion was not determined.

The trial excluded patients who had a history of autoimmune disease or were on systemic immunosuppression. In every dose cohort, peripheral blood was drawn for TCR sequencing at baseline, cycle 4 day 1, and cycle 7 day 1. The samples were drawn from a first-in-human, open-label, multicenter phase I dose-escalation trial of ivuxolimab. Adults with locally advanced or metastatic melanoma, renal cell carcinoma, hepatocellular carcinoma or head and neck squamous cell carcinoma were enrolled in the trial. Before TCR sequencing, CD4+ and CD8+ T cells were separately sorted from peripheral blood. From the cysteine up to the phenylalanine, the CDR3 has a length of 15 residues. The entry retains the CDR3 DNA only, 45 bases that are in frame from base 1. V is shortened by 10 bases, J by 0 bases, and the region joining them spans 15 bases. From the germline V gene, CDR1 is ENHRY and CDR2 is SYGVKD.

The chain couples TRBV10-3 to TRBJ2-2; D gene: possibly TRBD2, on 6 matching bases. This receptor was taken from an adult with an advanced solid tumor such as melanoma, head and neck, liver or kidney cancer. Sequencing used CD4+ or CD8+ T cells sorted from blood, obtained in a trial of the OX40 agonist ivuxolimab. The CDR3: CATNTGTANTGELFF. The bases are TGTGCCACCAACACCGGGACTGCGAACACCGGGGAGCTGTTTTTT.